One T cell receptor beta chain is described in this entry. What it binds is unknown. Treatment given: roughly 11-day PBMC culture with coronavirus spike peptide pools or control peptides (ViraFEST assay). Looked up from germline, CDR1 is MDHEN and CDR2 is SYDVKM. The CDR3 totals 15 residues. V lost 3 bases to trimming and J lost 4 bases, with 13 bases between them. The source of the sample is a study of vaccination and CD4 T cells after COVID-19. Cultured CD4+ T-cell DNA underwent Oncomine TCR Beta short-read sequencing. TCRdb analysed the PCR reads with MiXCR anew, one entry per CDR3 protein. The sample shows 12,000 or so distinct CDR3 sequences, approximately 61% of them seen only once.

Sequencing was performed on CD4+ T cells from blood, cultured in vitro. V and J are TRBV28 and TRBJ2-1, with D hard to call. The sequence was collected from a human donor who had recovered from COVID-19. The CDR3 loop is CASSLMGSVYNEQFF. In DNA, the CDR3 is TGTGCCAGCAGTTTGATGGGATCGGTATACAATGAGCAGTTCTTC.